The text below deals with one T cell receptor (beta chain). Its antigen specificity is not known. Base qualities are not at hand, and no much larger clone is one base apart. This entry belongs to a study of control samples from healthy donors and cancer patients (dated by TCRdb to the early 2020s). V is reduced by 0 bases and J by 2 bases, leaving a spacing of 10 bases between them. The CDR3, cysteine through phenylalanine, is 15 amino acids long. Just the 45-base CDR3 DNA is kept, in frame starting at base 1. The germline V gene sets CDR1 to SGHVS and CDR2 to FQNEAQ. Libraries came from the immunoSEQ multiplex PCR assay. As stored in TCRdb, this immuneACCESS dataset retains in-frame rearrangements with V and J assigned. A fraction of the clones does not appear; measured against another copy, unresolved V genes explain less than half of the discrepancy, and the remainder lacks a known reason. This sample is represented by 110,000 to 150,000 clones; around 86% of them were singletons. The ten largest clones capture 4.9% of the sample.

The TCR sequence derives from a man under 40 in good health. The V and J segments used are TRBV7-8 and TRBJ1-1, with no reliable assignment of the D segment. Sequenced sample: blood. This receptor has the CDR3 CASSLATAVNTEAFF. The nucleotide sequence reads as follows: TGTGCCAGCAGCTTAGCTACGGCAGTCAACACTGAAGCTTTCTTT.